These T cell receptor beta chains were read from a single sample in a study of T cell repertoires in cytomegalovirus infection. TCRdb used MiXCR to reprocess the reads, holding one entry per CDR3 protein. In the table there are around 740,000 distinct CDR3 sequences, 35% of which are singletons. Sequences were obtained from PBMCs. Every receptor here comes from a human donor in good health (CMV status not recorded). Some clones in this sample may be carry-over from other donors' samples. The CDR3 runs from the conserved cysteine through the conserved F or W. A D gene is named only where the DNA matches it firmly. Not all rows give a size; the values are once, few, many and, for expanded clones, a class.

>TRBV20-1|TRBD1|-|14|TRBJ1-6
CSSTRDSGNSPLHF
TGCAGTTCAACACGGGACAGTGGAAATTCACCCCTCCACTTT
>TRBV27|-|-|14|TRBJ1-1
CASRSGGANTEAFF
TGTGCCAGCAGAAGCGGCGGGGCGAACACTGAAGCTTTCTTT
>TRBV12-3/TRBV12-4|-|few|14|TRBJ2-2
CASRPRENTGELFF
TGTGCCAGCAGGCCCAGGGAGAACACCGGGGAGCTGTTTTTT
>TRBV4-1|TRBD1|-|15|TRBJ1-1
CASSLRQGAYTEAFF
TGCGCCAGCAGCTTACGACAGGGGGCATACACTGAAGCTTTCTTT
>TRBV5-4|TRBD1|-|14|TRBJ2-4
CASSPTGGQNIQYF
TGTGCCAGCAGCCCTACAGGGGGCCAAAACATTCAGTACTTC
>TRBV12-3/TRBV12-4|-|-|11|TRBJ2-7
CASSHSREQYF
TGTGCCAGCAGTCACTCGCGCGAGCAGTACTTC
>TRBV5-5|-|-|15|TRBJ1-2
CASSLVGPGIYGYTF
TGTGCCAGCAGCTTGGTGGGACCGGGAATCTATGGCTACACCTTC
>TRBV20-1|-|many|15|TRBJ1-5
CSASARLLGNQPQHF
TGCAGTGCTAGCGCGCGGCTCTTGGGCAATCAGCCCCAGCATTTT
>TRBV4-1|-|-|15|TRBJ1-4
CASSQVRGEGEKLFF
TGCGCCAGCAGCCAGGTCAGGGGAGAAGGAGAAAAACTGTTTTTT
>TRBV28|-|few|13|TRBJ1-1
CASRPDLYTEAFF
TGTGCCAGCAGACCTGACCTGTACACTGAAGCTTTCTTT
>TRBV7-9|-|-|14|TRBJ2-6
CASSLDPGANVLTF
TGTGCCAGCAGCCTCGACCCTGGGGCCAACGTCCTGACTTTC
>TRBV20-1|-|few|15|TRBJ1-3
CSARDDSRPGNTIYF
TGCAGTGCTAGAGATGACAGCCGCCCGGGAAACACCATATATTTT
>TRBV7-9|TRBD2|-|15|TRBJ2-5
CSSILSRGGLETQYF
TGTTCCAGCATCTTATCCCGGGGGGGCCTAGAGACCCAGTACTTC
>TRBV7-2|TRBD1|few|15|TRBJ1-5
CASSSRGGWDQPQHF
TGTGCCAGCAGCTCTAGAGGGGGCTGGGATCAGCCCCAGCATTTT
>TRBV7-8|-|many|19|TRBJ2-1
CASSLDPVSGGSSYNEQFF
TGTGCCAGCAGCTTAGATCCCGTTAGCGGAGGAAGCTCCTACAATGAGCAGTTCTTC
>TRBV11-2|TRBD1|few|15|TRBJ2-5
CASSLGDRMKETQYF
TGTGCCAGCAGCTTAGGGGACAGGATGAAAGAGACCCAGTACTTC
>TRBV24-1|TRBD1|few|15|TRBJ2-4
CATAENTGDKNIQYF
TGTGCCACCGCTGAGAATACAGGGGACAAAAACATTCAGTACTTC
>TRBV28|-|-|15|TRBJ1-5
CASSFSPYSNQPQHF
TGTGCCAGCAGTTTCAGCCCTTATAGCAATCAGCCCCAGCATTTT
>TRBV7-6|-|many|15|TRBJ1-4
CASNLQGPVNEKLFF
TGTGCCAGCAACTTGCAGGGTCCAGTTAATGAAAAACTGTTTTTT
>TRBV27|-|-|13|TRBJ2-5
CASSRRNQETQYF
TGTGCCAGCAGTCGACGGAATCAAGAGACCCAGTACTTC
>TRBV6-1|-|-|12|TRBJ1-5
CASREMTGPQHF
TGTGCCAGCAGGGAGATGACAGGGCCCCAGCATTTT
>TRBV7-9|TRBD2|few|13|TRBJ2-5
CASSDAGGETQYF
TGTGCCAGCAGTGATGCGGGAGGGGAGACCCAGTACTTC
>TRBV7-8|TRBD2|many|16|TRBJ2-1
CASSPPTSGSYNEQFF
TGTGCCAGCAGCCCACCGACTAGCGGCTCCTACAATGAGCAGTTCTTC
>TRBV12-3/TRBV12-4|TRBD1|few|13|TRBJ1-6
CASSLDRVQPLHF
TGTGCCAGCAGTCTAGACAGGGTTCAGCCCCTCCACTTT
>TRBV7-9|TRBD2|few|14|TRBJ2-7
CASSPGLVSTSEYF
TGTGCCAGCAGCCCGGGACTAGTCTCTACATCCGAGTACTTC
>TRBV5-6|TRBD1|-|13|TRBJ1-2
CASRAQGGDGYTF
TGTGCCAGCAGGGCGCAGGGGGGTGATGGCTACACCTTC
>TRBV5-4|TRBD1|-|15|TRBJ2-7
CASSYKGTGPYEQYF
TGTGCCAGCAGCTACAAAGGGACAGGCCCCTACGAGCAGTACTTC
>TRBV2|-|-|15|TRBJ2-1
CASSEAATNYNEQFF
TGTGCCAGCAGTGAAGCTGCAACCAATTACAATGAGCAGTTCTTC
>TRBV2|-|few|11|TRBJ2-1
CASTRRVEQFF
TGTGCCAGCACTCGGCGGGTTGAGCAGTTCTTC
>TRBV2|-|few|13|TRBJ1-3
CASSRSQEGTIYF
TGTGCCAGCAGTAGGTCACAAGAAGGAACCATATATTTT
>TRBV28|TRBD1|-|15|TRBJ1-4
CASSLPRQGWEKLFF
TGTGCCAGCAGTTTGCCCCGACAGGGGTGGGAAAAACTGTTTTTT
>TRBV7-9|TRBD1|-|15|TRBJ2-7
CASSPAAGQGVEQYF
TGTGCCAGCAGTCCAGCCGCGGGACAGGGAGTCGAGCAGTACTTC
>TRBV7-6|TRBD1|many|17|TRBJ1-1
CASSPWDMTGGNTEAFF
TGTGCCAGCAGCCCATGGGATATGACAGGGGGAAACACTGAAGCTTTCTTT
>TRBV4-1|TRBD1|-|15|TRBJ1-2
CASSRDGTGLYGYTF
TGCGCCAGCAGCCGCGACGGGACAGGGCTCTATGGCTACACCTTC
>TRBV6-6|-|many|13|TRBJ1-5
CASTSGLNQPQHF
TGTGCCAGCACTTCGGGTCTTAATCAGCCCCAGCATTTT
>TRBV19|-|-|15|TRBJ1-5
CASSWKGGYNQPQHF
TGTGCCAGTAGTTGGAAGGGGGGTTACAATCAGCCCCAGCATTTT
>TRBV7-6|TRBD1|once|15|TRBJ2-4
CASSSRTGVENIQYF
TGTGCCAGCAGCTCCCGAACAGGGGTAGAAAACATTCAGTACTTC
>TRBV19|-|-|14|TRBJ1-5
CASSPMGGWQPQHF
TGTGCCAGTAGCCCGATGGGGGGCTGGCAGCCCCAGCATTTT
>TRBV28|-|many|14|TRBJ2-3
CASSLSEGTDTQYF
TGTGCCAGCAGTTTAAGCGAGGGCACAGATACGCAGTATTTT
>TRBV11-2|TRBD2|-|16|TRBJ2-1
CASSPLRASGYNEQFF
TGTGCCAGCAGCCCCCTGCGGGCTAGCGGTTACAATGAGCAGTTCTTC
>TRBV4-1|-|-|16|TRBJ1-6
CASSQEPGGDNSPLHF
TGCGCCAGCAGCCAAGAGCCGGGCGGAGATAATTCACCCCTCCACTTT